A selection of T cell receptor beta chains follows, all from one sample in a study of blood T cell repertoires in COVID-19. The data were produced by immunoSEQ multiplex PCR, yet TCRdb's version contains in-frame clones alone and is incomplete. The table shows more than 85,000 clones, with around 89% occurring only once. The sequencing input was peripheral blood. The receptors originated from a human donor in a cohort sampled during active COVID-19. Each CDR3 is given with its conserved first and last residue. The D gene is left open where the match is weak. Rows give clone size only sometimes, using once, few, many, or a class for an expanded clone.

v_call	j_call	clone_size	d_call	cdr3_aa	cdr3_nt
TRBV9	TRBJ2-3	.	.	CASSVEERVLTDTQYF	TGTGCCAGCAGCGTAGAGGAGCGGGTTTTAACAGATACGCAGTATTTT
TRBV7-9	TRBJ2-2	.	TRBD1	CASPDRGLRGTGELFF	TGTGCCAGTCCGGACAGGGGGCTTCGGGGCACCGGGGAGCTGTTTTTT
TRBV2	TRBJ2-3	once	.	CASRRRSSPGDTQYF	TGTGCCAGCAGGCGGCGATCTTCTCCGGGGGATACGCAGTATTTT
TRBV4-1	TRBJ1-3	.	.	CASSQPGTLSGNTIYF	TGCGCCAGCAGCCAACCGGGAACCCTTTCTGGAAACACCATATATTTT
TRBV28	TRBJ1-2	few	.	CASSSLGGNYGYTF	TGTGCCAGCAGCTCACTCGGGGGGAACTATGGCTACACCTTC
TRBV27	TRBJ2-3	.	TRBD2	CASSLRRPSGVSTDTQYF	TGTGCCAGCAGCCTCCGGAGGCCTAGCGGGGTGAGCACAGATACGCAGTATTTT
TRBV3-1/TRBV3-2	TRBJ1-6	.	.	CASAEDRRSPLHF	TGTGCCAGCGCAGAGGACAGAAGATCACCCCTCCACTTT
TRBV7-8	TRBJ1-4	.	.	CASSLKREKLFF	TGTGCCAGCAGCCTAAAGCGTGAAAAACTGTTTTTT
TRBV5-1	TRBJ2-6	.	.	CASSLVVGASSGANVLTF	TGCGCCAGCAGCTTGGTTGTGGGGGCGAGCTCTGGGGCCAACGTCCTGACTTTC
TRBV24-1	TRBJ2-5	.	.	CATSNRQTQETQYF	TGTGCCACCAGTAATCGACAGACCCAAGAGACCCAGTACTTC
TRBV3-1/TRBV3-2	TRBJ2-7	once	TRBD1	CASSQVTGKYEQYF	TGTGCCAGCAGCCAAGTGACAGGGAAATACGAGCAGTACTTC
TRBV6-4	TRBJ1-1	.	.	CASSLTLQGEAFF	TGTGCCAGCAGTTTAACCTTACAGGGTGAAGCTTTCTTT
TRBV5-4	TRBJ2-3	once	.	CASSPGTPSTDTQYF	TGTGCCAGCAGCCCTGGGACACCTAGCACAGATACGCAGTATTTT
TRBV7-8	TRBJ1-2	.	.	CASSLDETENYGYTF	TGTGCCAGCAGCTTAGATGAGACAGAGAATTATGGCTACACCTTC
TRBV13	TRBJ1-2	.	TRBD1	CASSAPDRGGYTF	TGTGCCAGCAGCGCACCCGACAGGGGCGGCTACACCTTC
TRBV9	TRBJ2-1	.	TRBD2	CASSGQPGLAKSSYNEQFF	TGTGCCAGCAGCGGGCAACCGGGACTAGCGAAGAGCTCCTACAATGAGCAGTTCTTC
TRBV14	TRBJ1-2	.	TRBD1	CASSRDRSPYGYTF	TGTGCCAGCAGCCGGGACAGGTCTCCATATGGCTACACCTTC
TRBV9	TRBJ1-2	once	TRBD1	CASSVPIRGPNYGYTF	TGTGCCAGCAGCGTACCGATCAGGGGGCCTAACTATGGCTACACCTTC
TRBV6-5	TRBJ2-7	.	TRBD2	CASSYAAGGGPYEQYF	TGTGCCAGCAGTTACGCGGCGGGAGGGGGACCCTACGAGCAGTACTTC
TRBV5-1	TRBJ2-3	.	TRBD1	CASSLGQGVPTDTQYF	TGCGCCAGCAGCTTGGGACAGGGGGTACCTACAGATACGCAGTATTTT
TRBV6-6	TRBJ2-3	.	.	CASSYLDTQYF	TGTGCCAGCAGTTACCTGGATACGCAGTATTTT
TRBV28	TRBJ1-6	few	.	CASSRYVARAHNSPLHF	TGTGCCAGCAGCCGCTACGTGGCCAGGGCACATAATTCACCCCTCCACTTT
TRBV6-1	TRBJ1-4	.	.	CASSEAGLATNEKLFF	TGTGCCAGCAGTGAAGCCGGGTTAGCAACTAATGAAAAACTGTTTTTT
TRBV14	TRBJ1-2	.	.	CASSLLRGKANYGYTF	TGTGCCAGCAGCCTGCTCAGGGGCAAAGCTAACTATGGCTACACCTTC
TRBV19	TRBJ2-3	many	TRBD1	CASSPGQGPDTQYF	TGTGCCAGTAGCCCGGGACAGGGGCCAGATACGCAGTATTTT
TRBV7-8	TRBJ2-2	.	TRBD1	CASVRTGGAGAGELFF	TGTGCCAGCGTCAGGACAGGGGGCGCTGGAGCCGGGGAGCTGTTTTTT
TRBV5-1	TRBJ2-5	.	.	CASSLGEIGETQYF	TGCGCCAGCAGCTTGGGGGAGATCGGGGAGACCCAGTACTTC
TRBV5-6	TRBJ1-4	.	TRBD1	CASSASPGQGVREKLFF	TGTGCCAGCAGCGCGTCCCCGGGACAGGGGGTTCGAGAAAAACTGTTTTTT
TRBV5-4	TRBJ2-1	.	.	CASSFQVDYNEQFF	TGTGCCAGCAGCTTCCAGGTTGACTACAATGAGCAGTTCTTC
TRBV12-3/TRBV12-4	TRBJ2-7	.	.	CASSKGGTYEQYF	TGTGCCAGCAGTAAGGGGGGGACCTACGAGCAGTACTTC
TRBV7-2	TRBJ2-1	.	.	CASSFAGLGNEQFF	TGTGCCAGCAGCTTTGCTGGACTGGGCAATGAGCAGTTCTTC
TRBV6-2/TRBV6-3	TRBJ2-2	.	.	CASSYVTGNTGELFF	TGTGCCAGCAGTTACGTGACAGGGAACACCGGGGAGCTGTTTTTT
TRBV27	TRBJ1-4	.	.	CASSPRGQNNEKLFF	TGTGCCAGCAGTCCCCGTGGGCAGAATAATGAAAAACTGTTTTTT
TRBV6-5	TRBJ2-3	.	.	CASQEGQGRTDTQYF	TGTGCCAGCCAAGAAGGGCAGGGGCGCACAGATACGCAGTATTTT
TRBV28	TRBJ1-2	.	TRBD1	CATTDRGRTNTF	TGTGCCACCACGGACAGGGGGCGAACGAATACCTTC
TRBV12-3/TRBV12-4	TRBJ1-1	.	.	CASSLPPDTEAFF	TGTGCCAGCAGTTTACCCCCCGACACTGAAGCTTTCTTT
TRBV2	TRBJ2-3	.	TRBD2	CASKGTSGGASADTQYF	TGTGCCAGCAAAGGGACTAGCGGGGGGGCCAGCGCAGATACGCAGTATTTT
TRBV6-2/TRBV6-3	TRBJ2-3	.	TRBD2	CASSPYGSGRDTQYF	TGTGCCAGCAGCCCCTATGGTAGCGGGCGAGATACGCAGTATTTT
TRBV2	TRBJ2-1	.	TRBD1	CASKPGTANNEQFF	TGTGCCAGCAAACCGGGGACAGCCAACAATGAGCAGTTCTTC
TRBV18	TRBJ2-1	.	TRBD2	CASSPVTSGRYNEQFF	TGTGCCAGCTCACCCGTGACTAGCGGGAGGTACAATGAGCAGTTCTTC
TRBV5-6	TRBJ2-5	.	TRBD1	CASSHGQGRIWETQYF	TGTGCCAGCAGCCATGGACAGGGAAGAATTTGGGAGACCCAGTACTTC
TRBV7-2	TRBJ2-3	.	.	CASSLVQVGRGQYF	TGTGCCAGCAGCTTAGTACAGGTGGGGCGTGGGCAGTATTTT
TRBV7-6	TRBJ2-5	few	.	CASSLAIRPGSGETQYF	TGTGCCAGCAGCTTAGCGATCAGACCGGGGTCGGGAGAGACCCAGTACTTC
TRBV5-1	TRBJ1-1	once	.	CASSLAGSMNTEAFF	TGCGCCAGCAGCTTGGCCGGGAGTATGAACACTGAAGCTTTCTTT
TRBV7-9	TRBJ2-7	.	TRBD1	CASSARTGGSYEQYF	TGTGCCAGCAGCGCCCGGACAGGGGGCTCCTACGAGCAGTACTTC
TRBV6-5	TRBJ1-3	.	.	CASREGPHSGNTIYF	TGTGCCAGCCGGGAGGGGCCCCACTCTGGAAACACCATATATTTT
TRBV6-5	TRBJ1-1	.	.	CASSWTVASTEAFF	TGTGCCAGCAGTTGGACAGTCGCGAGCACTGAAGCTTTCTTT
TRBV4-3	TRBJ2-2	once	TRBD2	CASSQDSSGGSYTGELFF	TGCGCCAGCAGCCAAGATTCTAGCGGGGGATCGTACACCGGGGAGCTGTTTTTT
TRBV15	TRBJ1-1	.	.	CATSRDFRGSNTEAFF	TGTGCCACCAGCAGAGATTTCAGGGGCTCGAACACTGAAGCTTTCTTT
TRBV6-2/TRBV6-3	TRBJ2-3	.	.	CASSYPVGGPDTQYF	TGTGCCAGCAGTTACCCTGTCGGGGGTCCAGATACGCAGTATTTT
TRBV5-1	TRBJ2-3	.	.	CASSRRGAVSADTQYF	TGCGCCAGCAGCCGTAGGGGTGCGGTAAGCGCAGATACGCAGTATTTT
TRBV4-3	TRBJ2-7	.	.	CASSQAREYEQYF	TGCGCCAGCAGCCAAGCCAGGGAATACGAGCAGTACTTC
TRBV9	TRBJ1-2	once	.	CASSPTPQGSPYGYTF	TGTGCCAGCAGCCCAACCCCCCAGGGATCACCCTATGGCTACACCTTC
TRBV5-5	TRBJ2-5	.	TRBD2	CASSSLKTSGGRETQYF	TGTGCCAGCAGCTCCTTAAAGACTAGCGGGGGGCGGGAGACCCAGTACTTC